Below are 17 T cell receptor beta chains sequenced from a single sample in a study of T-cell memory formation after mild COVID-19 listed by TCRdb under 2021. The library was built by means of 5' RACE. TCRdb shows the sequencer as Illumina NovaSeq 6000. TCRdb reworked the public reads: Q25 trimming with fastp, MiXCR clone assembly, productive beta chains retained. Every entry covers one CDR3 protein and lists the most common genes and DNA from its rows. For this sample the table gives hundreds of thousands of distinct CDR3 sequences, of which about 20% were detected only once. Of the sample, about 8.4% is held by the ten largest clones. The sample was PBMCs or a T cell subset sorted from them (not recorded which). The receptors were gathered from an adult woman who had mild COVID-19 (a few samples of this study predate the infection). The sample titles of this study are shuffled in the database, so cell type and time point are left out; the donor was told from shared clones.

The chain joins TRBV11-2 to TRBJ2-3; 10 positions match TRBD2. CDR3 length equals 16 residues. With 5 bases clipped from V and 2 bases from J, the junction kept 7 bases outside the gene matches. Germline V gives CDR1 SGHAT, CDR2 FQNNGV. As DNA, the CDR3 is TGTGCCAGCAGCGCGAGGACTAGCGGATACACAGATACGCAGTATTTT. It yields the protein CASSARTSGYTDTQYF.

The chain couples TRBV5-4 to TRBJ2-1; maybe TRBD2 (6 bases). The CDR3 is made up of 17 amino acids. The germline CDR1 and CDR2 sequences are SGHNT and YYREEE (reference sequence). V was shortened by 4 bases and J by 7 bases, with 24 bases between the two germline ends. Here the CDR3 DNA reads TGTGCCAGCAGCCGTTCCTCCGAGACTAGTTTTGTAAATGAGCAGTTCTTC. Encoded protein: CASSRSSETSFVNEQFF.

This clonotype turned up a few times. Written as DNA, the CDR3 is TGTGCCAGCAGCTTAGAAGGGGAATTCTACGAGCAGTACTTC. Encoded protein: CASSLEGEFYEQYF. The rearrangement uses TRBV7-6 and TRBJ2-7, with a weak D call TRBD1 (5 bases). The germline V gene has CDR1 SGHVS and CDR2 FNYEAQ. The CDR3 sequence is 14 residues long. The V gene lost 1 base and the J gene lost 3 bases, with 10 bases spanning the gap.

The V call is TRBV24-1, the J call TRBJ1-3; D gene unclear. This CDR3 is built from 16 residues. V lost 6 bases and J lost 0, with 14 bases in between. Per germline, CDR1 KGHDR and CDR2 SFDVKD. The CDR3 loop is CATSFSSHSSGNTIYF. In DNA form, the CDR3 reads TGTGCCACCAGTTTCTCCAGCCACTCCTCTGGAAACACCATATATTTT.

This clonotype was picked up a small number of times. V gene TRBV20-1 combines with J gene TRBJ2-1, with D possibly called TRBD1 or TRBD2 (5 bases each). V gave up 6 bases and J gave up 7 bases, with 19 bases separating them. This CDR3 has 14 amino acids. Germline CDR1 and CDR2: DFQATT and SNEGSKA (reference sequence). DNA for the CDR3: TGCAGTGCCCTTCGGGGTAAGTCAGGGAATGAGCAGTTCTTC. Translation: CSALRGKSGNEQFF.

This chain joins TRBV2 and TRBJ2-3; TRBD1 matches 7 bases. CDR1 is SNHLY and CDR2 is FYNNEI in the germline V gene. There are 12 residues in the CDR3. Trimming took 5 bases from V and 9 from J; bases not matched to a gene: 5. The CDR3 nucleotides are TGTGCCAGCAGTAGGGACAGTAGGACGCAGTATTTT. Its protein is CASSRDSRTQYF.

This clonotype was counted at least ten times. V and J are TRBV6-5 and TRBJ2-3; no definite D call. The CDR3 runs to 15 residues. The germline V gene has CDR1 MNHEY and CDR2 SVGAGI. The V end was cut by 0 bases, the J end by 3 bases, with 10 bases between. CDR3 coding DNA: TGTGCCAGCAGTTACTCGGGCGTGGGGACAGATACGCAGTATTTT. Translated, it gives CASSYSGVGTDTQYF.

The chain joins TRBV6-2 or TRBV6-3 to TRBJ2-7; a weak D match, TRBD2 (5 bases). CDR1 is MNHEY, CDR2 SVGEGT, per germline. The CDR3 sequence is 14 residues long. Trimming cost V 5 bases and J 3 bases, with 14 bases left between them. The CDR3 sequence: CASSRGTVYYEQYF. CDR3 DNA: TGTGCCAGCAGTCGGGGAACCGTGTACTACGAGCAGTACTTC.

The chain has TRBV5-1 and TRBJ2-2, with 8 positions matching TRBD2. CDR3 length: 15 residues. Trimming cost V 0 bases and J 4 bases; bases outside gene matches: 2. Germline V lookup: CDR1 SGHRS, CDR2 YFSETQ. The CDR3 nucleotides read TGCGCCAGCAGCTTGGCTAGCGGGCCCACCGGGGAGCTGTTTTTT. The encoded protein is CASSLASGPTGELFF.

V and J are TRBV6-2 or TRBV6-3 and TRBJ2-1; D is uncertain. The CDR3 extends over 12 amino acids. CDR1 and CDR2 from the germline V gene are MNHEY and SVGEGT. Trimming pared 2 bases from V and 9 bases from J, leaving 8 bases between. The CDR3 protein is CASSYPQGEQFF. As DNA, the CDR3 is TGTGCCAGCAGTTACCCGCAAGGTGAGCAGTTCTTC.

This chain links TRBV23-1 with TRBJ2-3, with 12 bases aligning to TRBD2. TRBV23-1 falls under the ORF class, with uncertain function. V lost 3 bases, J lost 4 bases, and 8 bases stayed unmatched. The CDR3 spans 17 residues. CDR3 nucleotide sequence: TGCGCCAGCAGTCATGTTCTAGCGGGGGGGTTCCCAGATACGCAGTATTTT. It yields the protein CASSHVLAGGFPDTQYF.

The V call is TRBV10-2, the J call TRBJ2-1; TRBD1 aligns across 11 bases. Trimming cost V 0 bases and J 6 bases; bases outside gene matches: 4. From germline, CDR1 is WSHSY and CDR2 SAAADI. The CDR3 is made up of 16 amino acids. The DNA for the CDR3 is TGCGCCAGCAGTGAGTCCGGGACAGGGGGTGGCAATGAGCAGTTCTTC. Protein product: CASSESGTGGGNEQFF.

The sample holds many counts of this clonotype. The J gene is TRBJ1-1, the V gene TRBV12-3 or TRBV12-4, with D hard to call. The CDR3 spans 15 residues. V was trimmed by 4 bases and J by 5 bases, leaving 17 bases between them. The CDR3 is CASSSLGSGRTEAFF. The CDR3 nucleotides are TGTGCCAGCAGTTCGTTGGGAAGTGGAAGAACTGAAGCTTTCTTT.

The chain carries TRBV7-9 and TRBJ1-1; D gene unclear. The germline V gene has CDR1 SEHNR and CDR2 FQNEAQ (reference sequence). The CDR3 spans 12 residues. V was shortened by 5 bases and J by 8 bases, with 12 bases between the two germline ends. The CDR3 protein is CASSETVGEAFF. CDR3 nucleotide sequence: TGTGCCAGCAGCGAAACTGTGGGGGAAGCTTTCTTT.

The genes are TRBV19 and TRBJ2-6, with TRBD2 matching over 8 bases. There are 15 residues in the CDR3. Trimming took 10 bases from V and 0 from J; bases not matched to a gene: 5. Per germline, CDR1 LNHDA and CDR2 SQIVND (reference sequence). The chain's CDR3 is CATRGGLSGANVLTF. For the CDR3, the DNA is TGTGCCACCCGGGGGGGGCTCTCTGGGGCCAACGTCCTGACTTTC.

This chain links TRBV20-1 with TRBJ2-2, with 8 bases lining up with TRBD2. With V trimmed by 4 bases and J by 6 bases, 10 bases remained unmatched. This CDR3 is built from 15 residues. CDR1 and CDR2 (germline): DFQATT, SNEGSKA (reference sequence). DNA for the CDR3: TGCAGTGCTATAGCGGGACCTGCCTGGTCCGGGGAGCTGTTTTTT. Its protein product is CSAIAGPAWSGELFF.

In this sample, this clonotype turned up many times. This chain links TRBV30 with TRBJ2-7; TRBD2 agrees at 7 bases. CDR3 length equals 15 residues. Germline loops: CDR1 GTSNPN, CDR2 SVGIG (reference sequence). Trimming cost V 0 bases and J 6 bases; bases outside gene matches: 11. The CDR3 nucleotides read TGTGCCTGGAGTGTACTGGCTAGCGGACCTAGCGAGCAGTACTTC. Translating it yields CAWSVLASGPSEQYF.